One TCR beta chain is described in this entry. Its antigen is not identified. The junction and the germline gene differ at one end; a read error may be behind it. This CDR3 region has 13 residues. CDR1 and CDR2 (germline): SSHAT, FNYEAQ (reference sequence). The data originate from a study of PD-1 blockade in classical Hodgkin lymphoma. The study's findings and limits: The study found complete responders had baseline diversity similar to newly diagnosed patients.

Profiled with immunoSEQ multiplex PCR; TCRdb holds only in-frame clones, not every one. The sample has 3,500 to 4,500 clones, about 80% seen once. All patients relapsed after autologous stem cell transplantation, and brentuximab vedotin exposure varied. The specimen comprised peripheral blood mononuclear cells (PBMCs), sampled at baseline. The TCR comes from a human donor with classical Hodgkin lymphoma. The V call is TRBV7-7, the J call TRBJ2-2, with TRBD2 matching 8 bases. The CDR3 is CASSQAGGGELFF. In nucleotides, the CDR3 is TGTGCTAGCAGCCAGGCGGGGGGCGGGGAGCTGTTTTTT. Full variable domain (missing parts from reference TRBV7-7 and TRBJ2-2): GAGVSQSPRYKVTKRGQDVTLRCDPISSHATLYWYQQALGQGPEFLTYFNYEAQPDKSGLPSDRFSAERPEGSISTLTIQRTEQRDSAMYRCASSQAGGGELFFGEGSRLTVL.